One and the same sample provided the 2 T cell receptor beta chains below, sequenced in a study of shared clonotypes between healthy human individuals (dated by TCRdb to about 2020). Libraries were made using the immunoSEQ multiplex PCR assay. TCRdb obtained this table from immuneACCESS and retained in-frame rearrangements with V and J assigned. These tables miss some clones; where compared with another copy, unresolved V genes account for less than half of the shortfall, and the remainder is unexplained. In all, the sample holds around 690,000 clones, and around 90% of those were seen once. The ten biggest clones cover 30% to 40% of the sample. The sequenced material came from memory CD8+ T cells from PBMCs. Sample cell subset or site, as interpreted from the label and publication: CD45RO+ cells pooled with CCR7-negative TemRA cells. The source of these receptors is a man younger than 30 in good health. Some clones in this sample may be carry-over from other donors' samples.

The CDR3 bases are TGTGCCAGCAGTCTCCGGACAGTCAATCAGCCCCAGCATTTT. It translates to CASSLRTVNQPQHF. The rearrangement uses TRBV27 and TRBJ1-5, with D perhaps matching TRBD1 (6 bases). The V and J ends lost 5 bases and 3 bases respectively, with 11 bases between them. The CDR3 loop spans 14 amino acids. The germline V gene has CDR1 MNHEY and CDR2 SMNVEV (reference sequence).

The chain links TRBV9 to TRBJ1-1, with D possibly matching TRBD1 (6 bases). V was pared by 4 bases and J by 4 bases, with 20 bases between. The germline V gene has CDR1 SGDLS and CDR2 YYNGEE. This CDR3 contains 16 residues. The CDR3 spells CASSHPGQGTSTEAFF. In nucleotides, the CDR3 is TGTGCCAGCAGCCATCCCGGTCAGGGGACCAGCACTGAAGCTTTCTTT.